The 21 T cell receptor beta chains below all came from one sample that was sequenced in a study of T cell repertoires in cytomegalovirus infection. What these receptors recognize is not known. Using its own MiXCR run on the reads, TCRdb lists one record per CDR3 protein. The sample gives 450,000 to 600,000 distinct CDR3 sequences, roughly 42% of which show up once; 40% to 50% is in the top ten. This specimen consisted of cultured PBMCs, obtained from culture after CMV antigen stimulation. Every receptor here comes from a human donor in good health (CMV status not recorded). Some clones in this sample may be carry-over from other donors' samples.

V is TRBV7-2 and J is TRBJ2-1; D possibly corresponds to TRBD2 (5 bases). Trimming removed 1 base from V and 15 bases from J, with 10 bases in between. Germline V CDR1 and CDR2: SGHTA, FQGNSA. The CDR3 is 11 amino acids. The CDR3 loop reads CASSLVDYWFF. The CDR3 DNA is TGTGCCAGCAGCTTAGTAGACTATTGGTTCTTC.

The chain recombines TRBV7-2 with TRBJ1-4; 8 positions match TRBD1. The CDR3 extends over 13 amino acids. The V and J ends lost 10 bases and 8 bases, in that order; junction bases with no gene match: 9. In germline, CDR1 is SGHTA, CDR2 FQGNSA. Here the CDR3 reads CANQTGDEEKLFF. The CDR3 DNA sequence: TGTGCCAACCAGACAGGGGACGAGGAAAAACTGTTTTTT.

This clonotype was found a few times. This chain joins TRBV27 and TRBJ2-2; the D gene could be TRBD1 or TRBD2 (5 bases each). CDR1 is MNHEY, CDR2 SMNVEV, per germline (reference sequence). This CDR3 has 14 residues. V gave up 2 bases and J gave up 7 bases, with 11 bases separating them. The CDR3 coding sequence is TGTGCCAGCAGTTTAGCCGGGGCCAGCGGGGAGCTGTTTTTT. As protein: CASSLAGASGELFF.

The chain employs TRBV2 and TRBJ1-6; D not resolved. Germline lookup yields CDR1 SNHLY and CDR2 FYNNEI. V shed 5 bases and J shed 9 bases, with 8 bases lying between them. The CDR3 covers 12 residues. The CDR3 DNA is TGTGCCAGCAGTCCAGGTGTTTCACCCCTCCACTTT. The encoded protein is CASSPGVSPLHF.

The chain carries TRBV10-3 and TRBJ2-7; maybe TRBD2 (6 bases). The germline V and J ends were trimmed by 8 bases and 6 bases, with 17 bases remaining between them. There are 13 residues in the CDR3. CDR1 is ENHRY and CDR2 is SYGVKD in the germline V gene. CDR3 amino acids: CAIGGGGTGEQYF. CDR3 in DNA: TGTGCCATCGGGGGAGGCGGGACGGGCGAGCAGTACTTC.

This clonotype came up a few times. The chain employs TRBV6-1 and TRBJ1-1; 11 bases line up with TRBD1. With 0 bases clipped from V and 3 bases from J, the junction kept 9 bases outside the gene matches. CDR3 length equals 18 residues. In germline, CDR1 is MNHNS, CDR2 SASEGT. For the CDR3, the DNA is TGTGCCAGCAGTGAAGCTCGCGGCTGGACAGGGGGCTACACTGAAGCTTTCTTT. Translating it yields CASSEARGWTGGYTEAFF.

This sequence joins TRBV24-1 and TRBJ2-5; 8 bases line up with TRBD1. Germline V lookup: CDR1 KGHDR, CDR2 SFDVKD. This CDR3 has 17 amino acids. V lost 0 bases to trimming and J lost 4 bases; unmatched junction nucleotides: 9. The CDR3 nucleotides are TGTGCCACCAGTGATTTGCGGGATCAGGGGGCGCGAGAGACCCAGTACTTC. This sequence encodes CATSDLRDQGARETQYF.

This chain uses TRBV6-5 with TRBJ1-6; 7 bases map to TRBD1. There are 13 residues in the CDR3. The ends lost 6 bases at V and 18 bases at J; junction bases unmatched: 14. CDR1 is MNHEY, CDR2 SVGAGI, per germline. This CDR3 is CASSSLRQGLAHF. CDR3 DNA: TGTGCCAGCAGCTCACTACGACAGGGTCTGGCCCACTTT.

The V call is TRBV7-2, the J call TRBJ2-7, with D perhaps being TRBD1 or TRBD2 (6 bases each). Trimming left V 2 bases short and J 7 bases short, with 15 bases between. The CDR3 runs to 14 residues. Germline CDR1 and CDR2: SGHTA and FQGNSA. The CDR3 here is CASSLTPGAREQYF. As DNA, the CDR3 is TGTGCCAGCAGCTTAACTCCGGGGGCACGGGAGCAGTACTTC.

The chain employs TRBV6-6 and TRBJ2-7; 8 positions match TRBD1. The V and J ends lost 6 bases and 5 bases, in that order; junction bases with no gene match: 6. The CDR3 length is 13 residues. The germline gives CDR1 MNHNY, CDR2 SVGAGI (reference sequence). CDR3: CASRRTGPHEQYF. The CDR3 bases are TGTGCCAGCAGGAGGACAGGGCCCCACGAGCAGTACTTC.

The chain uses TRBV7-2 and TRBJ2-2; a possible D gene is TRBD1 (5 bases). The CDR3 sequence is 15 residues long. V lost 3 bases and J 4 bases, leaving 12 bases between the germline ends. Germline loops: CDR1 SGHTA, CDR2 FQGNSA. DNA of the CDR3: TGTGCCAGCAGCTTGGCGTGGGGCAGCACCGGGGAGCTGTTTTTT. Amino acids: CASSLAWGSTGELFF.

This chain links TRBV19 with TRBJ1-4; D not certain. This CDR3 is built from 16 residues. Trimming shortened V by 3 bases and J by 4 bases, and 15 bases separated the two germline ends. Germline values: CDR1 LNHDA, CDR2 SQIVND (reference sequence). The CDR3 reads CASSISYRGFNEKLFF. For the CDR3, the DNA is TGTGCCAGTAGTATTTCGTACCGCGGATTTAATGAAAAACTGTTTTTT.

This sequence joins TRBV7-9 and TRBJ1-4; D unresolved. Trimming pared 3 bases from V and 7 bases from J, leaving 15 bases between. The CDR3 spans 15 residues. The germline V gene encodes CDR1 SEHNR and CDR2 FQNEAQ (reference sequence). The CDR3 sequence: CASSLAVGNGEKLFF. As DNA, the CDR3 is TGTGCCAGCAGCTTGGCGGTGGGGAATGGTGAAAAACTGTTTTTT.

This chain joins TRBV14 and TRBJ1-3, with D perhaps matching TRBD1 (6 bases). The CDR3 totals 16 residues. The V end lost 4 bases, the J end lost 2 bases, and 15 bases lay between the germline ends. The germline V gene encodes CDR1 SGHDN and CDR2 FVKESK. The CDR3: CASSPAGAPAGNTIYF. The DNA of the CDR3 is TGTGCCAGCAGCCCGGCGGGGGCGCCGGCTGGAAACACCATATATTTT.

This clonotype has a count of ten or more. The chain is built from TRBV7-6 and TRBJ2-1; 7 nucleotides line up with TRBD1. Trimming at V came to 5 bases and at J to 0 bases, leaving 13 bases not matched to a gene. Looked up from germline, CDR1 is SGHVS and CDR2 is FNYEAQ. The CDR3 is 18 amino acids. CDR3 sequence: CASSVGQVKNPSYNEQFF. The CDR3 DNA reads TGTGCCAGCAGCGTCGGACAGGTCAAAAACCCCTCCTACAATGAGCAGTTCTTC.

Only a few counts were recorded for this clonotype. The V call is TRBV7-2, the J call TRBJ2-5; D unresolved. With 5 bases removed from V and 1 base from J, the gap between germline ends came to 11 bases. CDR1 and CDR2 from the germline V gene are SGHTA and FQGNSA. The CDR3 extends over 14 amino acids. The CDR3 DNA reads TGTGCCAGCAGCCGACCGCCGAGCCAAGAGACCCAGTACTTC. Translating it yields CASSRPPSQETQYF.

The rearrangement joins TRBV20-1 to TRBJ2-7; possibly TRBD1 for D (6 bases). V lost 3 bases, J lost 4 bases, and 13 bases lay in between. Germline CDR1 reads DFQATT; CDR2 reads SNEGSKA (reference sequence). The CDR3 is made up of 13 amino acids. As DNA, the CDR3 is TGCAGTGCTAGCTGGGACATGTCATACGAGCAGTACTTC. It translates to CSASWDMSYEQYF.

The gene calls are TRBV28 and TRBJ2-5; TRBD2 agrees at 7 bases. Per the germline V gene, CDR1 is MDHEN and CDR2 is SYDVKM. Trimming took 5 bases from V and 2 from J; bases not matched to a gene: 8. This CDR3 is 15 amino acids long. Written as DNA, the CDR3 is TGTGCCAGCAGTAGGTCGCGGCGGGGGCAAGAGACCCAGTACTTC. Residues: CASSRSRRGQETQYF.

The V call is TRBV11-1, the J call TRBJ2-1, with D perhaps assigned TRBD1 or TRBD2 (5 bases each). Per germline, CDR1 SGHAT and CDR2 FQDESV (reference sequence). The CDR3 runs 15 residues. Deletions cut 5 bases from V and 2 bases from J, with 13 bases between. The CDR3: CASSPGDGAYNEQFF. The CDR3, as DNA: TGTGCCAGCAGCCCTGGGGACGGGGCCTACAATGAGCAGTTCTTC.

The rearrangement links TRBV7-6 to TRBJ2-7; maybe TRBD2 (6 bases). V gave up 6 bases and J gave up 1 base, with 16 bases separating them. From germline, CDR1 is SGHVS and CDR2 FNYEAQ. The CDR3 runs to 15 residues. In nucleotides, the CDR3 is TGTGCCAGCAGGGGGGGAGTAGCGGAATCCTACGAGCAGTACTTC. This gives the protein CASRGGVAESYEQYF.

This chain connects TRBV7-9 to TRBJ2-2; D ambiguous. Germline CDR1 reads SEHNR; CDR2 reads FQNEAQ (reference sequence). The CDR3 spans 17 residues. V shed 10 bases and J shed 1 base, with 22 bases lying between them. CDR3 region: CATDPPFGGMNTGELFF. In nucleotides, the CDR3 is TGTGCCACCGACCCCCCATTTGGCGGAATGAACACCGGGGAGCTGTTTTTT.